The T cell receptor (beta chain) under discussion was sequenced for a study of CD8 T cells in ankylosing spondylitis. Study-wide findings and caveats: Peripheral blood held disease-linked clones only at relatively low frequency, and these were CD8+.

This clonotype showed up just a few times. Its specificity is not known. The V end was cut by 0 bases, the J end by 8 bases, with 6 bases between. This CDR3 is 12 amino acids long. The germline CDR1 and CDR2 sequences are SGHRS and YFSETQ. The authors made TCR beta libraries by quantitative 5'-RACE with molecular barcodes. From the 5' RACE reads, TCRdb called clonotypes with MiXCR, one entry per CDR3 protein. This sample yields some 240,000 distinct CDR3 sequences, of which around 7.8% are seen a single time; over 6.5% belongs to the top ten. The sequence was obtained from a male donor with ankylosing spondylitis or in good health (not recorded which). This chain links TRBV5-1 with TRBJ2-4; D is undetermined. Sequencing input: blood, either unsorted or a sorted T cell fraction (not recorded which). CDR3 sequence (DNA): TGCGCCAGCAGCTTGGTGCCTGACATTCAGTACTTC. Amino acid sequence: CASSLVPDIQYF.